The 4 T cell receptor beta chains below were found in one sample sequenced in a study of T-cell memory formation after mild COVID-19. From the 5' RACE reads, TCRdb called clonotypes with MiXCR, one entry per CDR3 protein. The repertoire has hundreds of thousands of distinct CDR3 sequences, roughly 15% of them found once; the top ten carry roughly a fifth. Sequenced sample: PBMCs or a T cell subset sorted from them (not recorded which). The source of these receptors is a man younger than 35 who had mild COVID-19 (a few samples of this study predate the infection). Cell type and time point are not known.

In this sample, this clonotype turned up many times. The chain employs TRBV24-1 and TRBJ1-5, with TRBD1 matching 7 bases. V shed 7 bases and J 4 bases; nucleotides not matched to a gene: 0. The CDR3 consists of 12 residues. CDR1 is KGHDR, CDR2 SFDVKD, per germline. The CDR3 region is CATRGQNQPQHF. The CDR3 nucleotides read TGTGCCACCAGGGGACAGAATCAGCCCCAGCATTTT.

This clonotype was seen a handful of times. The chain has TRBV5-1 and TRBJ1-4; D is uncertain. The CDR3 runs to 15 residues. Trimming cost V 1 base and J 5 bases, with 12 bases left between them. Germline V gene lookup returns CDR1 SGHRS and CDR2 YFSETQ. As DNA, the CDR3 is TGCGCCAGCAGCTTGCCGGGAGCGGGGAATGAAAAACTGTTTTTT. Residues: CASSLPGAGNEKLFF.

This chain uses TRBV12-5 with TRBJ2-7; D could derive from TRBD1 or TRBD2 (5 bases each). Trimming removed 8 bases from V and 1 base from J, with 15 bases in between. CDR1 is LGHNT, CDR2 FRNRAP, per germline. The CDR3 loop spans 14 amino acids. The DNA of the CDR3 is TGTGCTAGTATGCCGACGGGACGGTCCTACGAGCAGTACTTC. Its translation is CASMPTGRSYEQYF.

The V gene is TRBV7-6, the J gene TRBJ1-1; no clear D gene. Germline V gene lookup returns CDR1 SGHVS and CDR2 FNYEAQ. Trimming cost V 0 bases and J 4 bases, with 9 bases left between them. The CDR3 is 14 amino acids. In DNA form, the CDR3 reads TGTGCCAGCAGCTTAGCGATTCATTCCACTGAAGCTTTCTTT. Translated, it gives CASSLAIHSTEAFF.